A selection of T cell receptor beta chains follows, all from one sample in a study of T cell responses to AZD1222 COVID-19 vaccine. TCRdb's table, derived via immunoSEQ multiplex PCR, lists solely in-frame clones and lacks some. Here the sample spans around 140,000 clones, 90% to 95% being singletons. Material: peripheral blood, obtained on day 0 of AZD1222 vaccination. The receptors were sampled from an adult in good health. The CDR3 runs from the conserved cysteine through the conserved F or W. The D gene is left open where the match is weak. A clone size is listed for some rows: how often the clone was seen (once, few, many), or a class if it is expanded.

V: TRBV7-2
length: 18
J: TRBJ2-6
D: .
size: .
CDR3: CASSLITAPTSGANVLTF
DNA: TGTGCCAGCAGCTTAATAACGGCCCCCACCTCTGGGGCCAACGTCCTGACTTTC

V: TRBV7-9
length: 12
J: TRBJ1-4
D: .
size: .
CDR3: CASSSPGDKLFF
DNA: TGTGCCAGCAGCTCCCCCGGGGACAAACTGTTTTTT

V: TRBV28
length: 13
J: TRBJ2-7
D: .
size: once
CDR3: CASSPAGVYEQYF
DNA: TGTGCCAGCAGTCCGGCCGGGGTTTACGAGCAGTACTTC

V: TRBV19
length: 13
J: TRBJ1-1
D: .
size: .
CDR3: CASSIQSNTEAFF
DNA: TGTGCCAGTAGTATTCAGTCGAACACTGAAGCTTTCTTT

V: TRBV30
length: 14
J: TRBJ1-2
D: TRBD1
size: once
CDR3: CAWSWTGNLNGYTF
DNA: TGTGCCTGGAGCTGGACAGGGAATTTGAATGGCTACACCTTC

V: TRBV27
length: 13
J: TRBJ2-2
D: .
size: .
CDR3: CASTPLGSGELFF
DNA: TGTGCCAGCACCCCACTAGGTTCCGGGGAGCTGTTTTTT

V: TRBV27
length: 14
J: TRBJ1-3
D: .
size: .
CDR3: CASSPGYGGNTIYF
DNA: TGTGCCAGCAGCCCGGGATACGGTGGAAACACCATATATTTT

V: TRBV5-1
length: 15
J: TRBJ2-7
D: .
size: .
CDR3: CASSLAQGPSYEQYF
DNA: TGCGCCAGCAGCTTAGCGCAGGGCCCCTCCTACGAGCAGTACTTC

V: TRBV19
length: 13
J: TRBJ2-7
D: TRBD1
size: .
CDR3: CASLDRSSYEQYF
DNA: TGTGCCAGTTTGGACAGGAGCTCCTACGAGCAGTACTTC

V: TRBV25-1
length: 17
J: TRBJ1-6
D: .
size: .
CDR3: CASSPLQGSSYNSPLHF
DNA: TGTGCCAGCAGTCCGCTTCAGGGAAGCTCCTATAATTCACCCCTCCACTTT

V: TRBV5-8
length: 13
J: TRBJ2-7
D: TRBD1
size: .
CDR3: CASSSDREYEQYF
DNA: TGTGCCAGCAGCTCGGACAGGGAATACGAGCAGTACTTC

V: TRBV7-2
length: 15
J: TRBJ1-2
D: TRBD1
size: .
CDR3: CASSLADRAYYGYTF
DNA: TGTGCCAGCAGCTTAGCCGACAGGGCATACTATGGCTACACCTTC

V: TRBV20-1
length: 11
J: TRBJ1-1
D: .
size: .
CDR3: CSWVRNTEAFF
DNA: TGCAGTTGGGTAAGGAACACTGAAGCTTTCTTT

V: TRBV6-5
length: 15
J: TRBJ2-1
D: .
size: .
CDR3: CASSYGRAVYNEQFF
DNA: TGTGCCAGCAGTTATGGAAGGGCAGTCTACAATGAGCAGTTCTTC

V: TRBV4-2
length: 14
J: TRBJ1-2
D: .
size: .
CDR3: CASSQRTTNYGYTF
DNA: TGTGCCAGCAGCCAAAGGACAACTAACTATGGCTACACCTTC

V: TRBV6-5
length: 15
J: TRBJ1-3
D: .
size: once
CDR3: CASSYSTGTGNTIYF
DNA: TGTGCCAGCAGTTACTCCACAGGGACTGGAAACACCATATATTTT

V: TRBV10-3
length: 16
J: TRBJ1-5
D: .
size: .
CDR3: CAISESRTGVDQPQHF
DNA: TGTGCCATCAGTGAGTCGCGGACCGGGGTCGATCAGCCCCAGCATTTT

V: TRBV28
length: 14
J: TRBJ1-3
D: TRBD1
size: .
CDR3: CAGHVSGTDNTIYF
DNA: TGTGCCGGGCATGTTTCCGGGACAGATAACACCATATATTTT

V: TRBV7-2
length: 15
J: TRBJ1-1
D: .
size: few
CDR3: CASSSVGGVSTEAFF
DNA: TGTGCCAGCAGCTCAGTAGGGGGGGTTAGCACTGAAGCTTTCTTT

V: TRBV6-2/TRBV6-3
length: 13
J: TRBJ2-7
D: TRBD1
size: .
CDR3: CASSRTGNHEQYF
DNA: TGTGCCAGCAGTAGGACAGGGAACCACGAGCAGTACTTC

V: TRBV27
length: 16
J: TRBJ1-2
D: TRBD1
size: .
CDR3: CASSAGGQGGNYGYTF
DNA: TGTGCCAGCAGTGCGGGTGGACAGGGAGGGAACTATGGCTACACCTTC

V: TRBV4-3
length: 15
J: TRBJ2-7
D: .
size: .
CDR3: CASSQVVGGPYEQYF
DNA: TGCGCCAGCAGCCAAGTAGTTGGGGGCCCGTACGAGCAGTACTTC

V: TRBV18
length: 14
J: TRBJ1-5
D: .
size: once
CDR3: CASSPIPTGEPQHF
DNA: TGTGCCAGCTCGCCAATTCCAACCGGGGAGCCCCAGCATTTT

V: TRBV12-3/TRBV12-4
length: 13
J: TRBJ1-2
D: TRBD1
size: .
CDR3: CASSGTGGYGYTF
DNA: TGTGCCAGCAGTGGGACAGGGGGCTATGGCTACACCTTC